A selection of T cell receptor beta chains follows, all from one sample in a study of T cell repertoires in cytomegalovirus infection. TCRdb fed the reads into MiXCR, producing one record per CDR3 protein. Altogether 680,000 or so distinct CDR3 sequences are present, about 40% being singletons, with the ten largest covering more than 2.5%. The specimen was PBMCs. These receptors were collected from a human donor in good health (CMV status not recorded). Some clones in this sample may be carry-over from other donors' samples. The CDR3 runs from the conserved cysteine through the conserved F or W. D genes are given only for firm matches. Only some rows state a clone size, as once, few, many or a class for expanded clones.

d_call j_call clone_size v_call cdr3_nt cdr3_aa
NA TRBJ2-2 few TRBV28 TGTGCCAGCAGTGAACCGAAGGAGGCTGGAACCGGGGAGCTGTTTTTT CASSEPKEAGTGELFF
NA TRBJ1-4 NA TRBV7-6 TGTGCCAGCAGCTTCAGGCCAACTAATGAAAAACTGTTTTTT CASSFRPTNEKLFF
NA TRBJ2-1 NA TRBV7-9 TGTGCCAGCAGCTCCCCCCGGGCGGGGCATGAGCAGTTCTTC CASSSPRAGHEQFF
TRBD1 TRBJ1-1 few TRBV6-6 TGTGCCAGCAACTCAGGGGGCACTGAAGCTTTCTTT CASNSGGTEAFF
NA TRBJ2-5 many TRBV7-3 TGTGCCAGCAGCTTAACAGCAGGGGTGGGGGAGACCCAGTACTTC CASSLTAGVGETQYF
NA TRBJ1-2 NA TRBV10-3 TGTGCCATCAGTGAGTCGACAGAAAATGGCTACACCTTC CAISESTENGYTF
NA TRBJ2-7 NA TRBV28 TGTGCCAGCAGTTTACTCGGAGCCCTCTACGAGCAGTACTTC CASSLLGALYEQYF
TRBD2 TRBJ2-1 few TRBV12-3/TRBV12-4 TGTGCCAGCAGTCCCTCCAGCGGGGTTTACAATGAGCAGTTCTTC CASSPSSGVYNEQFF
TRBD2 TRBJ2-3 NA TRBV7-2 TGTGCCAGCAGCTCGACTAGCGGGGGATTACATACGCAGTATTTT CASSSTSGGLHTQYF
NA TRBJ2-7 NA TRBV27 TGTGCCAGCAGTTTTGGTAGAACAGGTATTTCCTACGAGCAGTACTTC CASSFGRTGISYEQYF
NA TRBJ1-5 NA TRBV15 TGTGCCACCAGCAGAGGCCGGGGCGACAATCAGCCCCAGCATTTT CATSRGRGDNQPQHF
NA TRBJ1-5 many TRBV7-2 TGTGCCAGCAGCTTAGCCGTACGGGGGGGGGAAAGCAATCAGCCCCAGCATTTT CASSLAVRGGESNQPQHF
NA TRBJ2-2 NA TRBV7-4 TGTGCCAGCAGCACCCTCGACACCGGGGAGCTGTTTTTT CASSTLDTGELFF
TRBD1 TRBJ1-5 few TRBV25-1 TGTGCCAGCAGTGATAGGCGGGACAGGAAAAGTGTAGGTAATCAGCCCCAGCATTTT CASSDRRDRKSVGNQPQHF
TRBD1 TRBJ2-6 few TRBV12-3/TRBV12-4 TGTGCCAGCAGTCTGCTCGCCGGGACAGGGTTTACTGGGGCCAACGTCCTGACTTTC CASSLLAGTGFTGANVLTF
TRBD1 TRBJ2-7 NA TRBV27 TGTGCCAGCAGTTTATCGGTCAGGGGGAACTACGAGCAGTACTTC CASSLSVRGNYEQYF
NA TRBJ1-3 NA TRBV15 TGTGCCACCAGCAGAGGTTGGGTTCAGGAGACCATATATTTT CATSRGWVQETIYF
TRBD1 TRBJ1-2 NA TRBV4-1 TGCGCCAGCAGCCAAGGCCAGGGGGTAGGGTATGGCTACACCTTC CASSQGQGVGYGYTF
NA TRBJ2-1 NA TRBV6-5 TGTGCCAGCGGTTTTGGCACTCCGAATGAGCAGTTCTTC CASGFGTPNEQFF
TRBD1 TRBJ2-6 NA TRBV12-3/TRBV12-4 TGTGCCAGCAGTTTTCTCCCGGGACAGGGGATGTGGGGGGCCAACGTCCTGACTTTC CASSFLPGQGMWGANVLTF
NA TRBJ1-2 NA TRBV9 TGTGCCAGCAGCGCCTCGGTCGGGAAGGGCGAATTCTATGGCTACACCTTC CASSASVGKGEFYGYTF
TRBD1 TRBJ2-7 NA TRBV12-5 TGTGCTAGTGGCACCGGGACAGGGTTCCACGAGCAGTACTTC CASGTGTGFHEQYF
NA TRBJ2-2 NA TRBV6-5 TGTGCCAGCAGGAATTTACCGGGACTCGCGAACACCGGGGAGCTGTTTTTT CASRNLPGLANTGELFF
NA TRBJ1-1 NA TRBV19 TGTGCCAGTGGATGGGGGAACACTGAAGCTTTCTTT CASGWGNTEAFF
NA TRBJ1-1 few TRBV12-3/TRBV12-4 TGTGCCAGCAGTGTGTGGGGGAACACTGAAGCTTTCTTT CASSVWGNTEAFF
NA TRBJ2-7 NA TRBV23-1 TGCGCCAGCAGGGGGACTGCTAACTACGAGCAGTACTTC CASRGTANYEQYF